This T cell receptor beta chain was obtained from a study of blood T cell repertoires in COVID-19. Study-level information: COVID-19 samples, acute and convalescent, were from the United States, Italy and Spain. In each case, the material was cDNA or gDNA derived from T cells, B-cell-depleted T cells, or PBMCs.

Authors' data handling: From reference gene primer amplification, estimates of nucleated cell counts were derived. Clones were sequenced by immunoSEQ multiplex PCR, and TCRdb holds only the in-frame ones, with some missing. V, J and clone size are those of that table, while D and trimming were read from the DNA. The data contain over 45,000 clones, 83% of them singletons. This CDR3 spans 12 amino acids. The V end was cut by 8 bases, the J end by 5 bases, with 11 bases between. The germline V gene has CDR1 SNHLY and CDR2 FYNNEI. This TCR was recovered from a woman older than 75 with acute or convalescent COVID-19. This chain uses TRBV2 with TRBJ2-3, with a possible D match to TRBD2 (6 bases). Sequencing was done on a sample of peripheral blood. The CDR3 loop reads CASGSGEDTQYF. For the CDR3, the DNA is TGTGCCAGCGGGTCGGGGGAAGATACGCAGTATTTT.